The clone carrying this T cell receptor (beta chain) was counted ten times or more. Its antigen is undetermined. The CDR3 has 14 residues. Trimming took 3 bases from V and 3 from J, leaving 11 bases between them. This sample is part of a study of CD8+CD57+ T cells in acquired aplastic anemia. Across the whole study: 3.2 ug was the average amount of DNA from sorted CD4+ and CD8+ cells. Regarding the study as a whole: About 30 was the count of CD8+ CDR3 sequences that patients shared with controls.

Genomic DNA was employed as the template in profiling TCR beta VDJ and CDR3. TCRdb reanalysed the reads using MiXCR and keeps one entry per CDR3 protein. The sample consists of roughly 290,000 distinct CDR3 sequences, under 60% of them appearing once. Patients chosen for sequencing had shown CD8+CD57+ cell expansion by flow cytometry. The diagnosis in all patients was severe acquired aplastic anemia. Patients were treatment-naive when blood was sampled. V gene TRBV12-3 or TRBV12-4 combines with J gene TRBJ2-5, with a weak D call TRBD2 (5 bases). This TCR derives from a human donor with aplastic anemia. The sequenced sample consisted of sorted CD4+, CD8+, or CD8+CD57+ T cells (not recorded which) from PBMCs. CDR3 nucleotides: TGTGCCAGCAGTTTGGGGAGTCTGGAAGAGACCCAGTACTTC. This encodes CASSLGSLEETQYF.